The rows below give T cell receptor beta chains drawn from one sample of a study of T cell changes during pregnancy in multiple sclerosis. Method: immunoSEQ multiplex PCR; TCRdb's copy keeps in-frame clones and lacks some. The table lists about 16,000 clones, 95% to 97% of them singletons. Sequences were derived from peripheral blood, sampled in the third trimester of pregnancy. These receptors all come from a female donor with multiple sclerosis, enrolled in a pregnancy study. CDR3s include the opening cysteine and the closing phenylalanine or tryptophan. D genes are given only for firm matches. The listing skips clone size in some rows; elsewhere it reads once, few, many or a size class.

>.|TRBV6-5|TRBJ2-7|.
CASNRGRDDYEQYF
TGTGCCAGCAATCGGGGTCGGGATGACTACGAGCAGTACTTC
>.|TRBV6-6|TRBJ2-7|.
CASSYVAGSATTQYF
TGTGCCAGCAGTTACGTCGCAGGCTCAGCTACCACGCAGTACTTC
>.|TRBV19|TRBJ1-2|TRBD1
CASSVLGTGYGYTF
TGTGCCAGTAGTGTACTCGGGACAGGGTATGGCTACACCTTC
>.|TRBV18|TRBJ2-1|.
CASSPLSGSNEQFF
TGTGCCAGCTCACCACTATCGGGGTCCAATGAGCAGTTCTTC
>.|TRBV6-4|TRBJ1-6|.
CASSDTDSSPLHF
TGTGCCAGCAGTGACACGGACAGTTCACCCCTCCACTTT
>.|TRBV9|TRBJ1-1|.
CASSVAPRQAMNTEAFF
TGTGCCAGCAGCGTAGCCCCGAGACAGGCGATGAACACTGAAGCTTTCTTT
>.|TRBV7-3|TRBJ2-1|TRBD2
CASSLLAGSYNEQFF
TGTGCCAGCAGCTTACTAGCGGGATCTTACAATGAGCAGTTCTTC
>.|TRBV13|TRBJ2-1|.
CASSLDLGRGVYNEQFF
TGTGCCAGCAGCTTAGACTTGGGGAGGGGGGTATACAATGAGCAGTTCTTC
>.|TRBV7-3|TRBJ2-7|TRBD2
CASSLKGTSGRHEQYF
TGTGCCAGCAGCTTAAAAGGGACTAGCGGTCGCCACGAGCAGTACTTC
>.|TRBV5-1|TRBJ1-3|TRBD1
CASSRDRGSGNTIYF
TGCGCCAGCAGCCGGGACAGGGGCTCTGGAAACACCATATATTTT
>.|TRBV13|TRBJ2-2|.
CASSFPRNTGELFF
TGTGCCAGCAGCTTCCCGCGTAACACCGGGGAGCTGTTTTTT
>once|TRBV6-4|TRBJ1-3|.
CDLTGLASGNTIYF
TGCGACTTAACAGGACTAGCCTCTGGAAACACCATATATTTT
>.|TRBV18|TRBJ1-1|.
CASSPLTGPGSGNTEAFF
TGTGCCAGCTCACCACTGACAGGCCCAGGATCTGGGAACACTGAAGCTTTCTTT
>.|TRBV6-5|TRBJ2-3|.
CASTSGGDTQYF
TGTGCCAGCACCTCTGGAGGAGATACGCAGTATTTT
>.|TRBV7-2|TRBJ1-6|.
CASSLARRQDRNSPLHF
TGTGCCAGCAGCTTAGCGCGAAGACAGGACCGTAATTCACCCCTCCACTTT
>once|TRBV5-1|TRBJ2-7|.
CASSLVQVSYEQYF
TGCGCCAGCAGCTTGGTGCAGGTTTCCTACGAGCAGTACTTC
>.|TRBV6-1|TRBJ1-3|TRBD1
CASSEGQQFSGNTIYF
TGTGCCAGCAGTGAGGGACAGCAGTTCTCTGGAAACACCATATATTTT
>.|TRBV28|TRBJ2-3|TRBD2
CASSLSTSGAEDTQYF
TGTGCCAGCAGTTTATCGACTAGCGGAGCGGAAGATACGCAGTATTTT
>.|TRBV18|TRBJ1-3|.
CASSHVVDRGSHTRGNTIYF
TGTGCCAGCTCACACGTCGTCGACCGGGGGTCTCATACGCGTGGAAACACCATATATTTT
>.|TRBV6-1|TRBJ2-1|TRBD2
CASSEVGLAGQFF
TGTGCCAGCAGTGAAGTGGGACTAGCGGGACAGTTCTTC
>.|TRBV30|TRBJ2-2|.
CAWSINGGVGGELFF
TGTGCCTGGAGTATCAACGGAGGGGTCGGCGGGGAGCTGTTTTTT
>.|TRBV28|TRBJ1-1|TRBD1
CASSSGQAMNTEAFF
TGTGCCAGCAGTTCGGGACAGGCCATGAACACTGAAGCTTTCTTT
>.|TRBV11-2|TRBJ2-7|.
CASSRGSSYEQYF
TGTGCCAGCAGCCGAGGGAGCTCCTACGAGCAGTACTTC
>.|TRBV11-3|TRBJ2-7|TRBD1
CASSSGKQGDYEQYF
TGTGCCAGCAGCTCCGGGAAACAGGGGGACTACGAGCAGTACTTC
>.|TRBV7-3|TRBJ1-3|TRBD1
CASSRAGTGSGNTIYF
TGTGCCAGCAGCCGAGCCGGGACAGGGTCTGGAAACACCATATATTTT
>.|TRBV25-1|TRBJ2-7|.
CASSGDSSSYEQYF
TGTGCCAGCAGTGGTGACAGTTCCTCCTACGAGCAGTACTTC
>.|TRBV7-8|TRBJ1-4|TRBD1
CASSHRPGQGAVNEKLFF
TGTGCCAGCAGCCACCGCCCGGGACAGGGGGCGGTGAATGAAAAACTGTTTTTT
>.|TRBV19|TRBJ1-4|.
CASSIMTAINEKLFF
TGTGCCAGTAGTATAATGACAGCAATTAATGAAAAACTGTTTTTT
>once|TRBV29-1|TRBJ2-5|.
CSVEGRQGGRPQYF
TGCAGCGTTGAAGGAAGACAGGGTGGGAGGCCCCAGTACTTC
>.|TRBV2|TRBJ2-1|.
CASEITNEQFF
TGTGCCAGCGAGATTACCAATGAGCAGTTCTTC
>.|TRBV18|TRBJ2-3|TRBD1
CASSPGTGGGTDTQYF
TGTGCCAGCTCACCGGGGACAGGGGGAGGCACAGATACGCAGTATTTT
>once|TRBV18|TRBJ2-7|.
CASSPGSSYEQYF
TGCGCCAGCTCCCCGGGATCTTCCTACGAGCAGTACTTC
>.|TRBV12-5|TRBJ2-3|TRBD2
CASGPRAGGDTQYF
TGTGCTAGTGGTCCCCGAGCGGGGGGGGATACGCAGTATTTT
>once|TRBV7-3|TRBJ1-6|.
CASSQGRGKDSPLHF
TGTGCCAGCAGCCAGGGAAGGGGAAAGGATTCACCCCTCCACTTT
>once|TRBV19|TRBJ2-7|TRBD1
CASSTDRDRSSYEQYF
TGTGCCAGTAGTACCGACCGGGACAGGAGCTCCTACGAGCAGTACTTC
>.|TRBV4-3|TRBJ2-7|TRBD2
CASSQDHLAGSAEQYF
TGCGCCAGCAGCCAAGATCACCTAGCGGGGTCCGCCGAGCAGTACTTC
>once|TRBV7-6|TRBJ2-7|TRBD1
CASSQGQDNYEQYF
TGTGCCAGCAGCCAGGGACAGGATAACTACGAGCAGTACTTC
>.|TRBV9|TRBJ1-1|.
CASSPRQTGGTEAFF
TGTGCCAGCAGCCCACGGCAGACCGGGGGTACTGAAGCTTTCTTT
>.|TRBV15|TRBJ1-2|.
CATSGGATYGYTF
TGTGCCACCAGCGGGGGGGCTACATATGGCTACACCTTC
>.|TRBV5-1|TRBJ2-7|TRBD2
CASSSLGLAGGAYEQYF
TGCGCCAGCAGCTCTTTGGGACTAGCGGGGGGCGCCTACGAGCAGTACTTC
>.|TRBV30|TRBJ1-3|.
CACRTEPGNTIYF
TGTGCCTGTCGGACAGAACCTGGAAACACCATATATTTT
>once|TRBV6-5|TRBJ2-1|TRBD2
CASRVAGVGYNEQFF
TGTGCCAGCAGGGTAGCGGGAGTAGGTTACAATGAGCAGTTCTTC
>.|TRBV6-1|TRBJ2-7|TRBD1
CASSDRQGVYEQYF
TGTGCCAGCAGTGATAGACAGGGGGTCTACGAGCAGTACTTC
>once|TRBV4-3|TRBJ1-2|TRBD1
CASSPGTGEGDGYTF
TGCGCCAGCAGCCCGGGGACAGGAGAGGGGGATGGCTACACCTTC
>.|TRBV7-8|TRBJ2-1|TRBD1
CASSLGTGVTNEQFF
TGTGCCAGCAGCTTAGGTACAGGGGTTACCAATGAGCAGTTCTTC
>.|TRBV2|TRBJ1-4|.
CASSPAGGSGEKLFF
TGTGCCAGCAGCCCCGCTGGGGGGTCGGGTGAAAAACTGTTTTTT
>.|TRBV2|TRBJ1-1|TRBD1
CASMGTEEAFF
TGTGCCAGCATGGGGACAGAAGAAGCTTTCTTT
>.|TRBV28|TRBJ1-2|TRBD1
CASSLGLWAGGSGYTF
TGTGCCAGCAGTTTAGGCCTCTGGGCAGGGGGCTCAGGCTACACCTTC
>.|TRBV28|TRBJ2-4|.
CASSSGQKNIQYF
TGTGCCAGCAGTTCCGGACAGAAAAACATTCAGTACTTC
>.|TRBV7-2|TRBJ1-3|.
CASSLARSGNTIYF
TGTGCCAGCAGCTTAGCGCGGTCTGGAAACACCATATATTTT